This TCR beta chain appears in the sequencing data of a study of T cell repertoires in cytomegalovirus infection. In regard to this clonotype: Its antigen is unknown.

Germline values: CDR1 SEHNR, CDR2 FQNEAQ (reference sequence). The CDR3 totals 15 residues. V was cut by 1 base and J by 4 bases, with 11 bases left in between. Each CDR3 protein gets one entry after TCRdb re-called the reads with MiXCR. The data show 600,000 to 700,000 distinct CDR3 sequences, around a third seen once. The source was cultured PBMCs, collected from culture after CMV antigen stimulation. The clonotype comes from a human donor in good health (CMV status not recorded). Some clones in this sample may be carry-over from other donors' samples. J is TRBJ2-4 and V is TRBV7-9, with D perhaps TRBD1 or TRBD2 (5 bases each). CDR3 amino acids: CASSLGPGPKNIQYF. CDR3 DNA sequence: TGTGCCAGCAGCTTAGGGCCGGGACCTAAAAACATTCAGTACTTC.